Included here is one TCR beta chain sequence, with context. For every subset, genomic DNA was evenly distributed across several immunoSEQ plates. The repertoire was sequenced with immunoSEQ multiplex PCR; TCRdb's copy has only in-frame clones and lacks some. Found here are some 1 million clones, 65% to 80% of them singletons; the top ten hold approximately 1.5%. The CDR3 loop spans 16 amino acids. This entry belongs to a study of shared clonotypes between healthy human individuals. Study-level information: CD8 memory received one plate per donor, CD8 naive two, CD4 memory three and CD4 naive three.

All participating donors were Caucasian adults from Nashville, Tennessee. CD45RA-negative memory and CD45RA+ naive subsets were split from the CD4+ cells. This sequence was found in a young man in good health. V gene TRBV21-1 combines with J gene TRBJ1-3; the D call of TRBD1 is as the table states it, not checked on the DNA. TRBV21-1 is listed as a pseudogene. Source material: memory CD4+ T cells sorted from blood. Subset denoted: CD45RA-negative fraction. CDR3 region: CASSKCDTGSGNTIYF. The CDR3 DNA reads as TGTGCCAGCAGCAAATGCGATACAGGGTCTGGAAACACCATATATTTT.